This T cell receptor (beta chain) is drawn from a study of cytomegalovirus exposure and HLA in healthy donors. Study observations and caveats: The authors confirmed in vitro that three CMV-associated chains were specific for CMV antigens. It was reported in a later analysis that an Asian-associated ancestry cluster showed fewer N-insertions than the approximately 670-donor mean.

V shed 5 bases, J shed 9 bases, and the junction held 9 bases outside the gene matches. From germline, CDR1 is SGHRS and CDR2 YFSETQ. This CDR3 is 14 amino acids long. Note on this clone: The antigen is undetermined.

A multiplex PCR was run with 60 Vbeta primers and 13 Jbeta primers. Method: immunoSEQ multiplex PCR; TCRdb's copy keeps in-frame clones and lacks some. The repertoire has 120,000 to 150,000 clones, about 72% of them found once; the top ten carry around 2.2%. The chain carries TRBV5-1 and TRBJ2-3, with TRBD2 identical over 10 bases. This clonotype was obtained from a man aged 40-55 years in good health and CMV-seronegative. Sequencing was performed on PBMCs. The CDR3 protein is CASRDRTSGGTQYF. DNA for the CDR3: TGCGCCAGCAGGGATAGGACTAGCGGCGGCACGCAGTATTTT.